Listed below are T cell receptor beta chains from one sample, sequenced in a study of T cells in Graves' hyperthyroidism and ophthalmopathy. TCRdb recomputed calls from the multiplex PCR reads with MiXCR, one row per CDR3 protein. This sample has hundreds of thousands of distinct CDR3 sequences, with about 19% found just once. Sequencing was performed on blood. Source of these receptors: a woman in her fifties or sixties with Graves' hyperthyroidism that later progressed to Graves' ophthalmopathy. Each CDR3 is given with its conserved first and last residue. Fields, in order: CDR3 length, D gene, V gene, clone size, J gene, CDR3 protein, CDR3 DNA. A D gene is named only where the DNA matches it firmly. Rows give clone size only sometimes, using once, few, many, or a class for an expanded clone.

>15|TRBD2|TRBV2|few|TRBJ2-5
CASRRLAGAKETQYF
TGTGCCAGCAGGAGACTAGCGGGGGCTAAAGAGACCCAGTACTTC
>13|NA|TRBV5-5|few|TRBJ1-3
CASSLIPENTIYF
TGTGCCAGCAGCTTGATCCCCGAAAACACCATATATTTT
>14|TRBD1|TRBV12-3/TRBV12-4|NA|TRBJ2-1
CASSPGQGGYEQFF
TGTGCCAGCAGTCCGGGACAGGGTGGGTATGAGCAGTTCTTC
>13|TRBD1|TRBV12-3/TRBV12-4|many|TRBJ2-2
CASLEGAAGELFF
TGTGCCAGCCTTGAGGGGGCGGCCGGGGAGCTGTTTTTT
>15|TRBD2|TRBV12-3/TRBV12-4|many|TRBJ2-3
CASSLWAGGADTQYF
TGTGCCAGCAGTTTATGGGCGGGGGGGGCAGATACGCAGTATTTT
>14|NA|TRBV7-6|few|TRBJ2-7
CASSLNLGDYEQYF
TGTGCCAGCAGCTTAAACCTGGGGGATTACGAGCAGTACTTC
>13|NA|TRBV6-1|NA|TRBJ1-5
CASAFDGNQPQHF
TGTGCCAGCGCTTTTGATGGCAATCAGCCCCAGCATTTT
>15|NA|TRBV6-2/TRBV6-3|many|TRBJ1-1
CASTDPGRSNTEAFF
TGTGCCAGCACCGATCCGGGACGAAGTAACACTGAAGCTTTCTTT
>12|NA|TRBV4-1|few|TRBJ2-5
CASSRQPQTQYF
TGCGCCAGCAGCCGCCAGCCCCAGACCCAGTACTTC
>14|NA|TRBV20-1|few|TRBJ1-2
CSATLPGAGSGYTF
TGCAGTGCCACCCTCCCCGGGGCAGGCAGCGGCTACACCTTC
>15|TRBD2|TRBV9|few|TRBJ2-3
CASSALAGGPDTQYF
TGTGCCAGCAGCGCCCTAGCGGGGGGGCCAGATACGCAGTATTTT
>15|TRBD2|TRBV28|many|TRBJ2-3
CASTTGTSGVDTQYF
TGTGCCAGCACCACCGGGACTAGCGGGGTCGATACGCAGTATTTT
>16|TRBD2|TRBV10-1|many|TRBJ2-1
CASSESSSGGNNEQFF
TGCGCCAGCAGTGAGTCGTCTAGCGGGGGTAACAATGAGCAGTTCTTC
>16|NA|TRBV6-5|many|TRBJ2-5
CASSYSATSSQETQYF
TGTGCCAGCAGTTACTCCGCAACTAGTAGCCAAGAGACCCAGTACTTC
>14|NA|TRBV18|many|TRBJ1-1
CASSPQGTNTEAFF
TGTGCCAGCTCACCTCAGGGGACGAACACTGAAGCTTTCTTT
>14|TRBD1|TRBV10-3|NA|TRBJ2-3
CAISGTGRTDTQYF
TGTGCCATCAGTGGGACAGGGCGCACAGATACGCAGTATTTT
>13|NA|TRBV7-3|NA|TRBJ2-1
CASSLLGENEQFF
TGTGCCAGCAGCTTATTAGGGGAGAATGAGCAGTTCTTC
>16|TRBD2|TRBV2|few|TRBJ2-1
CVSSEVPSGSYNEQFF
TGTGTCAGCAGTGAAGTTCCTAGCGGGTCCTACAATGAGCAGTTCTTC
>13|TRBD1|TRBV2|once|TRBJ2-5
CASLDRGRETQYF
TGTGCCAGCCTGGACAGGGGGCGGGAGACCCAGTACTTC
>15|TRBD1|TRBV30|many|TRBJ1-4
CAWSTAGQGYEKLFF
TGTGCCTGGAGTACCGCGGGACAGGGATATGAAAAACTGTTTTTT
>15|TRBD1|TRBV7-9|NA|TRBJ1-1
CASSLAGTGRTEAFF
TGTGCCAGCAGCTTAGCGGGGACAGGCCGCACTGAAGCTTTCTTT
>15|NA|TRBV4-1|NA|TRBJ1-2
CASSQVGTLAFGYTF
TGCGCCAGCAGCCAAGTAGGGACCTTGGCCTTTGGCTACACCTTC
>13|TRBD2|TRBV11-2|many|TRBJ2-1
CASSSGGSNEQFF
TGTGCCAGCAGCTCGGGAGGATCCAATGAGCAGTTCTTC
>14|NA|TRBV7-9|NA|TRBJ1-6
CASSLESSRSPLHF
TGTGCCAGCAGCTTGGAGAGTTCGCGTTCACCCCTCCACTTT
>16|TRBD1|TRBV13|many|TRBJ1-2
CASSIRDRGDLDGYTF
TGTGCCAGCAGCATCCGGGACAGGGGAGACCTGGATGGCTACACCTTC
>14|NA|TRBV7-9|many|TRBJ2-7
CASSLTQSSYEQYF
TGTGCCAGCAGCCTGACCCAGAGCTCCTACGAGCAGTACTTC
>15|NA|TRBV7-9|NA|TRBJ1-4
CASSLAGRTNEKLFF
TGTGCCAGCAGCTTAGCGGGGAGGACTAATGAAAAACTGTTTTTT
>11|NA|TRBV20-1|few|TRBJ2-5
CSAGTSETQYF
TGCAGTGCTGGGACTTCTGAGACCCAGTACTTC
>15|NA|TRBV20-1|NA|TRBJ2-7
CSARDTERATYEQYF
TGCAGTGCTAGAGATACCGAACGGGCAACCTACGAGCAGTACTTC
>14|NA|TRBV7-2|NA|TRBJ2-5
CASSWGGQQETQYF
TGTGCCAGCAGCTGGGGGGGGCAGCAAGAGACCCAGTACTTC
>13|NA|TRBV19|NA|TRBJ1-2
CASRKDQIYGYTF
TGTGCCAGTAGAAAAGATCAGATCTATGGCTACACCTTC
>19|TRBD2|TRBV12-3/TRBV12-4|few|TRBJ2-1
CASSIEPPASGGVVAEQFF
TGTGCCAGCAGCATTGAGCCCCCGGCTAGCGGGGGGGTTGTAGCGGAGCAGTTCTTC
>14|TRBD1|TRBV7-9|NA|TRBJ1-2
CASSLGTGGSGYTF
TGTGCCAGCAGCTTAGGGACAGGGGGCTCTGGCTACACCTTC
>14|NA|TRBV7-2|many|TRBJ1-1
CASSLAYGNTEAFF
TGTGCCAGCAGCTTAGCGTACGGGAACACTGAAGCTTTCTTT
>16|NA|TRBV30|NA|TRBJ1-3
CAWSTPGHGSRNTIYF
TGTGCCTGGAGTACTCCGGGACACGGCTCTAGAAACACCATATATTTT
>16|NA|TRBV12-5|NA|TRBJ1-5
CASGFERAYANQPQHF
TGTGCTAGTGGTTTTGAGCGGGCGTACGCAAATCAGCCCCAGCATTTT
>12|TRBD1|TRBV5-1|many|TRBJ1-1
CASSSNRGEAFF
TGCGCCAGCAGCTCGAACAGGGGGGAAGCTTTCTTT
>13|NA|TRBV10-2|few|TRBJ1-2
CASSGGEGYGYTF
TGCGCCAGCAGTGGGGGGGAGGGCTATGGCTACACCTTC
>14|TRBD2|TRBV20-1|many|TRBJ2-5
CSARQRGGSETQYF
TGCAGTGCTAGACAGCGGGGGGGCTCGGAGACCCAGTACTTC
>13|NA|TRBV20-1|many|TRBJ1-5
CSAPGQLNQPQHF
TGCAGTGCCCCGGGTCAGCTCAATCAGCCCCAGCATTTT
>15|TRBD1|TRBV19|NA|TRBJ1-5
CASSTSDRAGQPQHF
TGTGCCAGTAGTACCTCAGACAGGGCAGGCCAGCCCCAGCATTTT
>14|NA|TRBV11-2|few|TRBJ2-2
CASSPGGVSGELFF
TGTGCCAGCAGCCCTGGCGGGGTTTCCGGGGAGCTGTTTTTT
>16|TRBD2|TRBV27|NA|TRBJ2-2
CASRGLRTSFSGELFF
TGTGCCAGCAGGGGACTCCGGACTAGCTTTTCAGGGGAGCTGTTTTTT
>13|NA|TRBV30|many|TRBJ1-1
CAWNLQLNTEAFF
TGTGCCTGGAACCTACAGCTGAACACTGAAGCTTTCTTT
>15|NA|TRBV19|NA|TRBJ1-4
CASSTPTATNEKLFF
TGTGCCAGTAGTACTCCGACAGCTACCAATGAAAAACTGTTTTTT
>16|TRBD2|TRBV12-3/TRBV12-4|NA|TRBJ2-1
CASKFSGPEYDNEQFF
TGTGCCAGCAAATTTAGCGGGCCCGAATACGACAATGAGCAGTTCTTC
>15|TRBD1|TRBV19|NA|TRBJ2-2
CASKTGTGYTGELFF
TGTGCCAGTAAGACCGGGACAGGGTACACCGGGGAGCTGTTTTTT
>21|TRBD1|TRBV6-1|many|TRBJ2-5
CASSYSAGTGAYHRSQETQYF
TGTGCCAGCAGTTATTCGGCTGGGACAGGGGCTTACCATAGGTCCCAAGAGACCCAGTACTTC
>16|TRBD1|TRBV24-1|NA|TRBJ2-3
CATSDPGQGLFGAQYF
TGTGCCACCAGTGATCCGGGACAGGGGTTGTTCGGTGCGCAGTATTTT
>15|NA|TRBV29-1|NA|TRBJ2-2
CSVVWAATNTGELFF
TGCAGCGTTGTCTGGGCAGCCACGAACACCGGGGAGCTGTTTTTT
>15|TRBD1|TRBV6-1|NA|TRBJ1-2
CASSPSLADRDGYTF
TGTGCCAGCAGCCCCTCCCTCGCCGACAGGGATGGCTACACCTTC
>14|TRBD2|TRBV2|many|TRBJ2-3
CASTLAGHTDTQYF
TGTGCCAGCACCTTAGCGGGTCACACAGATACGCAGTATTTT
>17|NA|TRBV15|NA|TRBJ1-1
CATLAGLTGTSLTEAFF
TGTGCCACCCTAGCTGGGCTTACAGGGACCTCTCTCACTGAAGCTTTCTTT
>15|NA|TRBV12-3/TRBV12-4|many|TRBJ1-4
CASSFSRATNEKLFF
TGTGCCAGCAGTTTCAGCAGAGCAACTAATGAAAAACTGTTTTTT
>15|TRBD2|TRBV2|many|TRBJ2-1
CASSNGTSAYNEQFF
TGTGCCAGCAGTAACGGGACTAGCGCGTACAATGAGCAGTTCTTC
>20|TRBD1|TRBV6-1|NA|TRBJ2-3
CASSSPIGGYPSPLTDTQYF
TGTGCCAGCAGTTCCCCGATAGGGGGCTATCCATCCCCCCTCACAGATACGCAGTATTTT